This T cell receptor beta chain was profiled in a study of control samples from healthy donors and cancer patients. Here immunoSEQ multiplex PCR was the method, and the copy in TCRdb shows in-frame clones only, minus some. The sample consists of hundreds of thousands of clones, 90% of them appearing once. The CDR3 spans 15 residues. CDR1 is MNHEY, CDR2 SVGAGI, per germline. With 1 base removed from V and 2 bases from J, the gap between germline ends came to 10 bases. The sequence was collected from a man aged 35 to 55 with head and neck cancer. The sequenced sample consisted of PBMCs. This chain connects TRBV6-5 to TRBJ2-3, with D possibly being TRBD1 or TRBD2 (5 bases each). In DNA form, the CDR3 reads TGTGCCAGCAGTTACTTCGGGACGCTCACAGATACGCAGTATTTT. The encoded protein is CASSYFGTLTDTQYF.